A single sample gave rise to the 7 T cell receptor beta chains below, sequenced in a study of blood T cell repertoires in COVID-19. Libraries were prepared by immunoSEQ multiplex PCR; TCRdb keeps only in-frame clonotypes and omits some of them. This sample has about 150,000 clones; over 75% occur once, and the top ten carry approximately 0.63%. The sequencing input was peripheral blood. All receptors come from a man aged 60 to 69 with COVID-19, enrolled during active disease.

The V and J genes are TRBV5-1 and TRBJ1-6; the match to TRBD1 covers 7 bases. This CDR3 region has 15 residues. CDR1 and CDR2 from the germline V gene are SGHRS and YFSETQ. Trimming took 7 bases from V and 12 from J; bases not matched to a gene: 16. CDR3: CASRPETGILLPLHF. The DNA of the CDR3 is TGCGCCAGCCGCCCCGAGACAGGGATCCTTTTACCCCTCCACTTT.

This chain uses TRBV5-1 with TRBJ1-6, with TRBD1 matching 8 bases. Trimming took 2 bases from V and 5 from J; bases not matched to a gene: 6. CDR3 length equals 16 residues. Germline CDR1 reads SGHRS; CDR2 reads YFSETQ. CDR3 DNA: TGCGCCAGCAGCTTCCACGGACAGGGTGATAATTCACCCCTCCACTTT. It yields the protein CASSFHGQGDNSPLHF.

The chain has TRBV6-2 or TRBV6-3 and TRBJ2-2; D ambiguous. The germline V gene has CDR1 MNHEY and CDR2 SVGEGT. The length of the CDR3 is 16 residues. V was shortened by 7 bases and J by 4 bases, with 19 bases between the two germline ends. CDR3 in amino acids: CASTPLSFPSTGELFF. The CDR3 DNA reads TGTGCCAGCACCCCTCTTTCGTTTCCGAGCACCGGGGAGCTGTTTTTT.

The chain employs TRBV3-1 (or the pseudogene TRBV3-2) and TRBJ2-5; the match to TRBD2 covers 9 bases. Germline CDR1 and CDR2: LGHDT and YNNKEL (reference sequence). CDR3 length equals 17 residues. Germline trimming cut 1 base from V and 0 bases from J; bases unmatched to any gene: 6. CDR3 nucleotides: TGTGCCAGCAGCCAAGTAGTTCTAGCGGGAAACCAAGAGACCCAGTACTTC. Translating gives CASSQVVLAGNQETQYF.

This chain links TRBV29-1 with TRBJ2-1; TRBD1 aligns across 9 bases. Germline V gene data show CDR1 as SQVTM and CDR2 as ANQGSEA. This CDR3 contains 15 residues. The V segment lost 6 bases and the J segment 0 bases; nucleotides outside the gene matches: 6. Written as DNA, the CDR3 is TGCAGCGTCGCCGGGACAGGGAGCTCCTACAATGAGCAGTTCTTC. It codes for CSVAGTGSSYNEQFF.

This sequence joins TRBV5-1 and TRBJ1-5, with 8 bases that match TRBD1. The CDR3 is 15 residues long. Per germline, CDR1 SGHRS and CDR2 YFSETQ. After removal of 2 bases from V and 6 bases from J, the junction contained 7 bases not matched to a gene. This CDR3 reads CASSLDNTGGQPQHF. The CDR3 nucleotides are TGCGCCAGCAGCTTAGACAATACAGGGGGTCAGCCCCAGCATTTT.

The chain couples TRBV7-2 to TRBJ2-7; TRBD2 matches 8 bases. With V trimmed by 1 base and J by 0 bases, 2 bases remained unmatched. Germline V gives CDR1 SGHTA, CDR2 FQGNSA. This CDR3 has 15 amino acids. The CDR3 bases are TGTGCCAGCAGCTTAGGGGGGACTAGCTCCTACGAGCAGTACTTC. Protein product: CASSLGGTSSYEQYF.